This passage covers 7 T cell receptor beta chains from one sample sequenced in a study of CD4 T cells in relation to SARS-CoV-2 and coronaviruses. The unexposed donors gave CD4+ T cells in about 2010-2018, prior to COVID-19. Libraries were prepared by immunoSEQ multiplex PCR; TCRdb keeps only in-frame clonotypes and omits some of them. The repertoire holds 60,000 to 75,000 clones, with 85% to 95% as singletons. Sequenced: naive CD4+ T cells from PBMCs. Specified subset: naive CD4+ T cells isolated by negative enrichment. The receptors were sampled from a human donor in good health.

This chain uses TRBV30 with TRBJ1-5, with D possibly being TRBD1 (5 bases). V was trimmed by 1 base and J by 10 bases, leaving 14 bases between them. Germline V lookup: CDR1 GTSNPN, CDR2 SVGIG (reference sequence). CDR3 size: 13 residues. Here the CDR3 reads CAWSEGQREPQHF. The CDR3 DNA follows: TGTGCCTGGAGTGAGGGGCAGAGGGAACCCCAGCATTTT.

The J gene is TRBJ2-7, the V gene TRBV30; the match to TRBD2 covers 7 bases. With V trimmed by 5 bases and J by 3 bases, 16 bases remained unmatched. The V gene's germline CDR1 is GTSNPN and CDR2 SVGIG (reference sequence). The CDR3 spans 16 residues. This chain's CDR3 is CAWGGVGRSMIYEQYF. In DNA, the CDR3 is TGTGCCTGGGGGGGGGTGGGCAGGTCCATGATCTACGAGCAGTACTTC.

CDR3 region: CASSLTTYQETQYF. The DNA of the CDR3 is TGTGCCAGCAGCTTAACTACGTACCAAGAGACCCAGTACTTC. The J gene is TRBJ2-5, the V gene TRBV7-2; no clear D gene. Germline CDR1 reads SGHTA; CDR2 reads FQGNSA. Trimming removed 2 bases from V and 0 bases from J, with 7 bases in between. The CDR3 extends over 14 amino acids.

The V call is TRBV11-1, the J call TRBJ2-3; D gene uncertain. Germline lookup yields CDR1 SGHAT and CDR2 FQDESV (reference sequence). V lost 0 bases, J lost 3 bases, and 4 bases lay in between. This CDR3 has 13 amino acids. The CDR3 sequence: CASSLAPTDTQYF. The CDR3 region has the DNA TGTGCCAGCAGCTTAGCCCCGACAGATACGCAGTATTTT.

V is TRBV5-1 and J is TRBJ2-5; the match to TRBD2 covers 8 bases. V was pared by 0 bases and J by 3 bases, with 4 bases of the junction left unmatched. The CDR3 is made up of 15 amino acids. The germline CDR1 and CDR2 sequences are SGHRS and YFSETQ. CDR3 nucleotides: TGCGCCAGCAGCTTGGCCGGGAGGGGGGAAGAGACCCAGTACTTC. Its translation: CASSLAGRGEETQYF.

The chain links TRBV10-3 to TRBJ1-2; 9 bases align to TRBD1. Germline values: CDR1 ENHRY, CDR2 SYGVKD. V trimming: 6 bases; J trimming: 6 bases; junction bases outside the gene matches: 5. The CDR3 consists of 13 residues. Written as DNA, the CDR3 is TGTGCCATCAGCCAACAGGGGGCGGATGGCTACACCTTC. This sequence encodes CAISQQGADGYTF.

This sequence joins TRBV18 and TRBJ2-2; D is perhaps TRBD1 (5 bases). Germline V gene sequence: CDR1 KGHSH, CDR2 LQKENI. The CDR3 has 16 residues. With 6 bases removed from V and 1 base from J, the gap between germline ends came to 15 bases. CDR3 residues: CASSLQTGQNTGELFF. For the CDR3, the DNA is TGTGCCAGCTCGCTCCAAACAGGTCAGAACACCGGGGAGCTGTTTTTT.